The clone carrying this T cell receptor (beta chain) appeared a few times. Its antigen is still unknown. The record originates from a study of identical twins. Study results and caveats: Twins' excess sharing was less marked for out-of-frame beta sequences. For out-of-frame alpha sequences shared by twins, low generation probability was in excess.

Germline V gives CDR1 MNHNS, CDR2 SASEGT. J lost 2 bases, V lost 7 bases, and 17 bases had no gene match. The CDR3 has 19 residues. A universal primer site was created by template switching, with the cDNA bearing unique molecular identifiers. TCRdb itself ran the 5' RACE reads through MiXCR, one entry per CDR3 protein. The sample includes around 1.7 million distinct CDR3 sequences, roughly 35% of them seen just once. The V and J genes are TRBV6-1 and TRBJ1-5; TRBD1 agrees at 10 bases. The receptor comes from a newborn girl in good health. The specimen was cord blood. The CDR3: CASTPGGDRGITGNQPQHF. CDR3 sequence (DNA): TGTGCCAGCACCCCCGGGGGGGACAGGGGAATCACTGGCAATCAGCCCCAGCATTTT.